This T cell receptor (beta chain) was sequenced in a study of blood T cell repertoires in COVID-19. About the study: Sites across the United States, Italy and Spain contributed samples from acute and convalescent COVID-19. T cells, B-cell-depleted T cells, or PBMCs provided the cDNA or gDNA that served as material.

Trimming shortened V by 0 bases and J by 0 bases, and 5 bases separated the two germline ends. Looked up from germline, CDR1 is ENHRY and CDR2 is SYGVKD. The CDR3 runs to 15 residues. As processed by the authors: Amplified reference gene primers provided the basis for estimating nucleated cell counts. Data came from immunoSEQ multiplex PCR; TCRdb stores just in-frame clones and leaves some out. D and trimming were read from the DNA, whereas the V and J calls and clone size are those reported in that table. The sample has about 29,000 clones, around 91% seen once. This chain connects TRBV10-3 to TRBJ1-4; D gene unclear. The sequenced sample consisted of peripheral blood. The TCR originated in an elderly man with acute or convalescent COVID-19. CDR3 loop: CAISESRTTNEKLFF. CDR3 coding DNA: TGTGCCATCAGTGAGTCGAGGACAACTAATGAAAAACTGTTTTTT.